This T cell receptor (beta chain) is from a study of OX40 agonist ivuxolimab in advanced cancers. Overall study: While on treatment, patients had intravenous ivuxolimab at 0.01 to 10 mg/kg every 2 weeks. The mean age was about 61 years, ranging from about 23 to 79, with more than 70% of participants male.

The study's findings and limits: Blood T cells, both CD4+ and CD8+, expanded clonally by week 6 at 0.1 to 3.0 mg/kg. Some nonresponders likewise displayed low normalized T-cell clonal expansion.

The CDR3 length is 15 residues. CDR1 SGHTS and CDR2 YDEGEE come from the germline V gene. Concerning this clone: Antigen unknown. The junction does not match germline at one end; this may be a read error.

The protocol was immunoSEQ multiplex PCR, while the TCRdb copy is restricted to in-frame clones and leaves out a portion. The table has over 80,000 clones, around 85% seen once. This TCR came from an adult with an advanced solid tumor such as melanoma, head and neck, liver or kidney cancer. This chain uses TRBV5-8 with TRBJ1-1; D is ambiguous. The material sequenced was CD4+ or CD8+ T cells sorted from blood, taken in a trial of the OX40 agonist ivuxolimab. The CDR3 loop is CASRIRQGWNPEAFF. The CDR3 bases are TGTGCCAGCAGGATTCGACAAGGATGGAACCCTGAAGCTTTCTTT.